This T cell receptor (beta chain) was documented in a study of cytomegalovirus exposure and HLA in healthy donors listed by TCRdb under 2017. Concerning the study at large: In an earlier analysis of some 550 of the donors, 276 Gb of sequence data and 117 million unique TCR beta sequences from about 180 million T cells were reported. In an earlier analysis of a few hundred of the donors, high-throughput TCR beta sequencing was used to judge whether each TCR beta V gene segment behaved as functional or pseudogenic. On average, around 200,000 unique TCR beta nucleotide sequences were sequenced per donor among roughly 430 genotyped donors of the cohort, with about 17% of those sequences being non-productive. The study was designed to test whether signatures of past pathogen exposure could be identified by cataloging public T cell receptors. Donor age, sex, ethnicity and CMV serostatus were compiled together with the repertoire data. Because of strong linkage in the cohort, a handful of DR-DQ haplotypes were treated as single units for association and clustering. Using immunosequencing, the study profiled T cell repertoires from around 680 subjects and related those repertoires to cytomegalovirus serostatus. In a later genetic analysis, genome-wide SNP genotypes for about 55% of the 666 donors were used, and that subset was treated as a discovery cohort. The study combined high-throughput TCR immunosequencing, statistical association of individual TCRs with disease status, and machine learning to predict cytomegalovirus infection status. An early release covering around 630 HLA-typed donors comprised 250 to 350 gigabases of sequencing data and approximately 80 million unique TCR sequences. Along with the roughly 670-subject first cohort, a separate validation cohort of 120 different subjects was used. Typing coverage varied by locus: 629-630 donors for A, B, C, DRB1 and DQB1; approximately 500 for DQA1; more than 600 for DPA1; approximately 490 for DPB1. HLA typing included class I and class II loci at four-digit resolution. Of the approximately 400 genotyped donors, approximately 80% were placed in the genetic ancestry cluster associated with self-reported Caucasian donors. The later analysis used no new phenotypic data to find candidate immune exposures, relying instead on TCR beta sequences and their occurrence across donors. In a later analysis, previously published TCR beta repertoires from 550 to 700 donors were re-analyzed and high-resolution HLA genotyping was added so that TCR occurrence patterns could be studied. Every discovery cohort repertoire had been produced on one sequencing platform. Paper-wide results and their limitations: Presence/absence analyses assumed roughly uniform sequencing depth across donors, an assumption that may not hold. Because HLA typing was unavailable for some donors at each locus, only the typed subset was used in association tests. A total of fewer than 200 TCR beta chains were listed by the study as associated with cytomegalovirus. Some IMGT-functional V segments, including TRBV6-2 and TRBV6-3, could not be distinguished by the 87-base-pair reads and were therefore excluded. Most TCR sequences were seen in very few donors, while some public TCRs were found in many individuals. Several of the top co-occurrence clusters appeared to be linked to parvovirus B19, influenza, CMV and Epstein-Barr virus, according to a later analysis. The classifier was reported to diagnose cytomegalovirus status with high specificity and sensitivity in both the original and validation cohorts. In a later analysis, around 17,000 TCR beta sequences were associated with specific HLA alleles at a false discovery rate of 0.05. Immune exposure information for the cohort was limited to CMV serostatus. Compared with the roughly 670-donor mean, donors in an Asian-associated ancestry cluster had fewer N-insertions in productive TCRs, according to a later genetic analysis. Because counts were too low, around 17 rarely observed V segments, including chromosome 9 orphons, were left out of the earlier analysis of some 640 of the donors. In an earlier analysis of approximately 600 of the donors, most TCR beta V segments were observed in productive rearrangements about 87% or about 30% of the time, broadly matching IMGT annotations. The cohort was sequenced for TCR beta chains only, and without alpha or paired-chain data the features that could be detected were limited. When HLA alleles, especially DR and DQ, strongly co-occurred, attributing TCR associations to individual alleles was difficult. A later analysis found that most CMV-associated TCR beta chains appeared HLA-restricted, with HLA associations seemingly driven largely by CMV exposure. An association between a missense DCLRE1C variant and V-gene and J-gene trimming of TCR beta chains was found in a later genetic analysis and replicated in an independent cohort. A few of the identified cytomegalovirus-associated TCR beta chains were confirmed in vitro to be specific for cytomegalovirus antigens. The authors suggested that the approach could potentially be generalized to other disease states and immunological phenotypes. A later analysis found that TCR association rates varied across HLA loci, with DRB1 alleles showing the most associated TCRs and HLA-C alleles the fewest. Correlated functional status among segregating V segments might be attributable to linkage disequilibrium, but an unknown experimental factor could not be ruled out. In a later analysis, HLA-associated TCR beta chains were found to be more clonally expanded and to have lower generation probabilities than equally common non-associated chains. A further reported finding was that TCR beta sequences accurately predicted the HLA-A and HLA-B alleles for most subjects in the first cohort. A group of highly shared sequence variants was considered likely to be a technical artifact of the sequencing pipeline.

To note about this clone: No antigen is known for it. No base-level quality is on record; no much larger clone is a single base apart.

The library was produced with the immunoSEQ multiplex PCR assay. A mixture of 60 forward primers for TCR Vbeta segments and 13 reverse primers for TCR Jbeta segments was used in the multiplex PCR. Amplification of the CDR3 region of rearranged TCR beta genes was performed with a multiplex PCR assay on genomic DNA. On the Illumina HiSeq System, the amplified TCR beta libraries were sequenced as 87-base-pair reads. As for the original processing: A later analysis tallied roughly 78 million unique TCR beta chains across the approximately 670 repertoires, and about 12 million of those chains were shared by two or more donors. Raw reads were error-corrected and collapsed into unique sequences with a nearest-neighbor algorithm that merged closely related sequences to remove PCR and sequencing errors. V, D and J gene segments were assigned by aligning CDR3 sequences to IMGT reference sequences. Each retained sequence needed at least a six-nucleotide match to both a V gene segment and a J gene segment. A rearrangement counted as productive if the CDR3 had no stop codons and remained in frame with V and J, and every other rearrangement counted as non-productive. Following IMGT convention, CDR3 was defined as the stretch from the second conserved V-encoded cysteine up to the conserved J-encoded phenylalanine. Sequences without an unambiguous match to a single V gene segment were excluded from the earlier analysis of approximately 600 of the donors. An earlier analysis of under 750 of the donors called V segments functional above 56.7% productive rearrangements and segregating when the between-donor standard deviation exceeded 5%. A statistical classification framework was built for diagnosing cytomegalovirus status from the catalog of TCR beta chain sequences. A later analysis assigned V and J genes by comparing TCR nucleotide sequences with IMGT/GENE-DB human TR gene sequences. Using the TCRdist pipeline, a later analysis assigned CDR3 sequences along with most-parsimonious VDJ recombination scenarios. A later analysis defined each TCR beta chain by its CDR3 amino acid sequence plus V-gene family, and excluded reads lacking a unique V-gene family. To address suspected cross-contamination and a sequencing artifact, a later analysis removed around 590 highly shared, low-generation-probability nucleotide sequences. In a later analysis, a clonal expansion index was calculated for each public chain from normalized within-repertoire ranks of inferred template counts. In a later analysis, generation probabilities were computed with a VDJ recombination model fitted to out-of-frame rearrangements, and the resulting probabilities were checked against IGoR. Hypergeometric tests were used in a later analysis to score TCR-TCR, TCR-HLA and TCR-CMV co-occurrence, with a repertoire-size bias correction applied to the TCR pairs. A later analysis estimated false discovery rates by permuting HLA or CMV assignments 20 times. In a later analysis, co-occurring TCRs were grouped using DBSCAN, with TCRdist sequence similarity added in when clustering inside HLA-allele-positive subsets. Repertoires with fewer than 30,000 or more than 120,000 public chains were left out of co-occurrence clustering, as were a handful of repertoires with anomalous nucleotide sharing. The table comes from immuneACCESS by way of TCRdb, which keeps in-frame sequences with V and J called. Part of the clones is missing from these tables; in studies checked, under half for an unresolved V gene and the rest for unknown reasons. From that table come the V and J calls and clone size; the DNA was used to work out D and trimming. The table for this sample lists approximately 120,000 clones; over 70% of them were counted only once. The ten largest clones represent around 3.3% of the sample.

As encoded in the germline V gene, CDR1 is SGHTA while CDR2 is FQGTGA. The V and J ends are trimmed by 5 bases and 1 base, leaving 8 bases between them. There are 13 amino acids in the CDR3, from cysteine to phenylalanine inclusive. The entry retains the CDR3 DNA only, 39 bases that are in frame from base 1. In total, 666 healthy bone marrow donors made up the cohort. All cohort members were sampled while nominally healthy, although unrecorded immune exposures were likely present. The donor tested CMV seronegative and was one of the 352 seronegative cohort members. A peripheral blood sample was provided by each donor, and peripheral blood mononuclear cells were used for TCR beta sequencing. Genomic DNA was extracted from the blood cell samples with the Qiagen DNeasy Blood Extraction Kit.

This receptor chain uses TRBV7-3 and TRBJ1-1; a confident D gene designation cannot be given. The TCR originated in a woman aged 45-59 years in good health and CMV-seronegative. Specimen: PBMCs. The nucleotide sequence reads TGTGCCAGCAGCCCGGAGCCGAACACTGAAGCTTTCTTT. It translates to CASSPEPNTEAFF. The variable domain in full, with residues beyond the CDR3 obtained from the reference TRBV7-3 and TRBJ1-1 genes, is GAGVSQTPSNKVTEKGKYVELRCDPISGHTALYWYRQSLGQGPEFLIYFQGTGAADDSGLPNDRFFAVRPEGSVSTLKIQRTERGDSAVYLCASSPEPNTEAFFGQGTRLTVV.